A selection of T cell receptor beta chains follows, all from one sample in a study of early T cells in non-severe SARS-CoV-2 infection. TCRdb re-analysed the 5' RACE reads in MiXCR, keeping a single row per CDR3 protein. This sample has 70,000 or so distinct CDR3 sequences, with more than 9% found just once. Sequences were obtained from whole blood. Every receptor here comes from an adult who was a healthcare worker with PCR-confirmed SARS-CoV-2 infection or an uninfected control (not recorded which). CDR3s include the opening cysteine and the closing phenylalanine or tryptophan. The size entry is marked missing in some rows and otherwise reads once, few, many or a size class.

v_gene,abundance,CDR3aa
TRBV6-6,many,CASSIISGTSGGAKAYEQYF
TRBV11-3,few,CASSRGGRTDTQYF
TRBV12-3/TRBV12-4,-,CASSWGAFGKKLFF
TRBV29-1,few,CSVLDRGDYGYTF
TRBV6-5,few,CASSYNRRETYEQYF
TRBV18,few,CASSPQRTGTGEQYF
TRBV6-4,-,CASVDRGRSIGDYGYTF
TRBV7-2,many,CASSLGPRGNTIYF
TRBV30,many,CAWSVREQRGGLTDTQYF
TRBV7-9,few,CASSPDSWISTNEKLFF
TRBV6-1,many,CASSEQPEPIYEQYF
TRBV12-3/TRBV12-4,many,CASSQGAGIYNSPLHF
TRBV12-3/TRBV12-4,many,CASSRQGGYEQYF
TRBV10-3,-,CAISGGKGQGADEQYF
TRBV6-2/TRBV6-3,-,CASSYQGSSYNEQFF